This paragraph reports one T cell receptor (beta chain). This specimen includes other DNA sequences encoding the same CDR3. The sample comes from a study of blood T cell repertoires in COVID-19. Across the whole study: The samples span acute and convalescent COVID-19 from the United States, Italy and Spain. Sample material is recorded as cDNA or gDNA derived from T cells, B-cell-depleted T cells, or PBMCs.

Original analysis: For nucleated cells, counts were estimated from reference gene primer amplification. Clones were sequenced by immunoSEQ multiplex PCR, and TCRdb holds only the in-frame ones, with some missing. Clone size and V and J calls were adopted from that table, with D and trimming inferred from the DNA. The data hold about 220,000 clones, with 82% observed a single time. Sequenced sample: peripheral blood. The clonotype originates from a woman of 80 years or more with acute or convalescent COVID-19.

The chain's CDR3 is CASSARDRDTEAFF. The DNA of the CDR3 is TGTGCCAGCAGCGCTAGAGACAGAGACACTGAAGCTTTCTTT. The V call is TRBV9, the J call TRBJ1-1; D is perhaps TRBD1 (5 bases). V gave up 3 bases and J gave up 3 bases, with 12 bases separating them. CDR3 length: 14 residues. Germline V gene sequence: CDR1 SGDLS, CDR2 YYNGEE.